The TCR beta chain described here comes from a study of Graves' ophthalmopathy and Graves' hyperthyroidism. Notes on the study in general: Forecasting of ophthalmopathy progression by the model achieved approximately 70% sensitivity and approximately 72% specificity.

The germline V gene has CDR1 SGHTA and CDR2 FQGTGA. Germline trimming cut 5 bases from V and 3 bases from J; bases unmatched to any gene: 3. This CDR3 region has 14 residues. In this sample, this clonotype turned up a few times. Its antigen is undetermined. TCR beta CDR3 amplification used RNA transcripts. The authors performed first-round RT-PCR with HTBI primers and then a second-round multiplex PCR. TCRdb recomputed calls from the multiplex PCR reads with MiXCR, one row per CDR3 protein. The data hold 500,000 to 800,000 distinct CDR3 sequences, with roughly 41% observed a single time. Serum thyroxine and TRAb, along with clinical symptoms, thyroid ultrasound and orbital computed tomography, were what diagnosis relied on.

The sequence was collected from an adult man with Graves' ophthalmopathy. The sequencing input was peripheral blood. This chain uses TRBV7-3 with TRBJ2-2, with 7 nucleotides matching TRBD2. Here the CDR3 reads CASSLSGDTGELFF. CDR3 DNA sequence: TGTGCCAGCAGCCTCAGCGGGGACACCGGGGAGCTGTTTTTT.